A selection of T cell receptor beta chains follows, all from one sample in a study of T cell responses to AZD1222 COVID-19 vaccine. Sequencing was performed with immunoSEQ multiplex PCR; in TCRdb, only in-frame clones are kept and a portion is missing. Among roughly 150,000 clones listed, more than 85% were seen once. This sample comprised peripheral blood, obtained on day 0 of AZD1222 vaccination. These receptors all stem from an adult in good health. Each CDR3 is given with its conserved first and last residue. Each record gives: clone size, V gene, J gene, D gene, CDR3 protein, CDR3 DNA. A D gene is named only where the DNA matches it firmly. Rows may omit the clone size; those that give it use once, few, many or a size class.

clone size: -; V gene: TRBV6-5; J gene: TRBJ1-1; D gene: -; CDR3 protein: CASSYLGQAAEAFF; CDR3 DNA: TGTGCCAGCAGTTACCTCGGCCAGGCCGCTGAAGCTTTCTTT
clone size: -; V gene: TRBV6-5; J gene: TRBJ1-4; D gene: -; CDR3 protein: CASTLVPTNEKLFF; CDR3 DNA: TGTGCCAGCACCCTTGTGCCGACTAATGAAAAACTGTTTTTT
clone size: -; V gene: TRBV4-1; J gene: TRBJ2-7; D gene: TRBD1; CDR3 protein: CASSHRTRGTGVLYEQYF; CDR3 DNA: TGCGCCAGCAGCCACCGCACACGGGGGACAGGGGTCCTCTACGAGCAGTACTTC
clone size: -; V gene: TRBV2; J gene: TRBJ2-3; D gene: TRBD2; CDR3 protein: CASSERDPGLAGEKADTQYF; CDR3 DNA: TGTGCCAGCAGTGAAAGGGACCCGGGGCTAGCGGGGGAGAAGGCAGATACGCAGTATTTT
clone size: -; V gene: TRBV9; J gene: TRBJ2-3; D gene: -; CDR3 protein: CASSVTGGGPDTQYF; CDR3 DNA: TGTGCCAGCAGCGTAACTGGGGGGGGGCCAGATACGCAGTATTTT
clone size: once; V gene: TRBV28; J gene: TRBJ1-5; D gene: -; CDR3 protein: CASRRAPAYGNQPQHF; CDR3 DNA: TGTGCCAGCAGGCGTGCTCCAGCTTACGGCAATCAGCCCCAGCATTTT
clone size: -; V gene: TRBV2; J gene: TRBJ2-3; D gene: -; CDR3 protein: CASLTDHGTDTQYF; CDR3 DNA: TGTGCCAGCTTAACCGACCATGGCACAGATACGCAGTATTTT
clone size: -; V gene: TRBV6-5; J gene: TRBJ2-1; D gene: TRBD2; CDR3 protein: CASSTTSGNNEQFF; CDR3 DNA: TGTGCCAGCAGCACGACTAGCGGCAACAATGAGCAGTTCTTC
clone size: few; V gene: TRBV6-5; J gene: TRBJ2-7; D gene: TRBD1; CDR3 protein: CASGAGTGIIHEQYF; CDR3 DNA: TGTGCCAGCGGAGCCGGGACAGGGATTATCCACGAGCAGTACTTC
clone size: -; V gene: TRBV19; J gene: TRBJ1-6; D gene: -; CDR3 protein: CASRAQFDSPLHF; CDR3 DNA: TGTGCCAGTAGAGCTCAGTTCGATTCACCCCTCCACTTT
clone size: -; V gene: TRBV4-2; J gene: TRBJ1-2; D gene: -; CDR3 protein: CASSQEWRAAGYTF; CDR3 DNA: TGTGCCAGCAGCCAAGAGTGGCGGGCGGCTGGCTACACCTTC
clone size: few; V gene: TRBV11-2; J gene: TRBJ2-2; D gene: TRBD2; CDR3 protein: CASSLGRRELGTGELFF; CDR3 DNA: TGTGCCAGCAGCTTAGGTCGGCGGGAGTTGGGGACCGGGGAGCTGTTTTTT
clone size: -; V gene: TRBV7-9; J gene: TRBJ1-5; D gene: -; CDR3 protein: CASNWGDQPQHF; CDR3 DNA: TGTGCCAGTAACTGGGGCGATCAGCCCCAGCATTTT
clone size: -; V gene: TRBV10-3; J gene: TRBJ2-2; D gene: TRBD2; CDR3 protein: CAISDLPPTSGRSSGELFF; CDR3 DNA: TGTGCCATCAGTGACCTACCCCCGACTAGCGGGAGATCTTCCGGGGAGCTGTTTTTT
clone size: -; V gene: TRBV5-4; J gene: TRBJ1-1; D gene: -; CDR3 protein: CASSFEDTSTEAFF; CDR3 DNA: TGTGCCAGCAGCTTTGAGGACACCTCCACTGAAGCTTTCTTT
clone size: -; V gene: TRBV10-3; J gene: TRBJ2-7; D gene: -; CDR3 protein: CAISAGWDISYEQYF; CDR3 DNA: TGTGCCATCAGTGCCGGGTGGGACATCTCCTACGAGCAGTACTTC
clone size: -; V gene: TRBV10-3; J gene: TRBJ2-7; D gene: TRBD1; CDR3 protein: CAISELPGQGTEQYF; CDR3 DNA: TGTGCCATCAGTGAATTACCGGGACAGGGGACCGAGCAGTACTTC
clone size: -; V gene: TRBV11-2; J gene: TRBJ1-2; D gene: -; CDR3 protein: CASSLDHGIYGYTF; CDR3 DNA: TGTGCCAGCAGCTTAGATCACGGAATTTATGGCTACACCTTC
clone size: -; V gene: TRBV3-1/TRBV3-2; J gene: TRBJ2-7; D gene: TRBD2; CDR3 protein: CASSHTPGLAGTYEQYF; CDR3 DNA: TGTGCCAGCAGCCACACTCCTGGACTAGCGGGGACTTACGAGCAGTACTTC
clone size: -; V gene: TRBV10-3; J gene: TRBJ1-5; D gene: -; CDR3 protein: CAISELQNNQPQHF; CDR3 DNA: TGTGCCATCAGTGAATTACAGAACAATCAGCCCCAGCATTTT
clone size: -; V gene: TRBV19; J gene: TRBJ1-1; D gene: -; CDR3 protein: CASSGRGTEAFF; CDR3 DNA: TGTGCCAGTTCAGGCAGGGGCACTGAAGCTTTCTTT
clone size: -; V gene: TRBV30; J gene: TRBJ2-7; D gene: TRBD1; CDR3 protein: CAWRTGWYEQYF; CDR3 DNA: TGTGCCTGGAGGACAGGGTGGTACGAGCAGTACTTC
clone size: -; V gene: TRBV10-3; J gene: TRBJ1-5; D gene: TRBD1; CDR3 protein: CAISQQGAGDYSNQPQHF; CDR3 DNA: TGTGCCATCAGTCAACAGGGGGCTGGAGACTATAGCAATCAGCCCCAGCATTTT
clone size: -; V gene: TRBV6-5; J gene: TRBJ1-3; D gene: -; CDR3 protein: CASSRRGGGNTIYF; CDR3 DNA: TGTGCCAGCAGTCGTAGGGGGGGTGGGAACACCATATATTTT
clone size: -; V gene: TRBV11-3; J gene: TRBJ2-5; D gene: -; CDR3 protein: CASSSGEPKTQYF; CDR3 DNA: TGTGCCAGCAGCTCGGGTGAGCCGAAGACCCAGTACTTC
clone size: -; V gene: TRBV5-6; J gene: TRBJ2-5; D gene: -; CDR3 protein: CASSLEGSHPETQYF; CDR3 DNA: TGTGCCAGCAGCTTGGAGGGCAGCCACCCGGAGACCCAGTACTTC
clone size: -; V gene: TRBV6-5; J gene: TRBJ1-2; D gene: -; CDR3 protein: CASSYESNYGYTF; CDR3 DNA: TGTGCCAGCAGTTACGAGTCGAACTATGGCTACACCTTC
clone size: -; V gene: TRBV5-1; J gene: TRBJ1-5; D gene: TRBD1; CDR3 protein: CASSTLPQGSGQPQHF; CDR3 DNA: TGCGCCAGCAGCACCCTCCCACAGGGGTCGGGGCAGCCCCAGCATTTT
clone size: -; V gene: TRBV18; J gene: TRBJ2-4; D gene: -; CDR3 protein: CASSTEGRSAQYF; CDR3 DNA: TGTGCCAGCTCAACCGAAGGACGGTCGGCTCAGTACTTC
clone size: -; V gene: TRBV6-2/TRBV6-3; J gene: TRBJ2-3; D gene: TRBD2; CDR3 protein: CASSSPAGLARSTDTQYF; CDR3 DNA: TGTGCCAGCAGTTCACCGGCGGGACTAGCCAGAAGCACAGATACGCAGTATTTT
clone size: once; V gene: TRBV6-5; J gene: TRBJ2-1; D gene: -; CDR3 protein: CASSYWTTRGNEQFF; CDR3 DNA: TGTGCCAGCAGTTATTGGACTACCCGAGGAAATGAGCAGTTCTTC
clone size: once; V gene: TRBV3-1/TRBV3-2; J gene: TRBJ1-1; D gene: TRBD1; CDR3 protein: CASSQEGTGYTEAFF; CDR3 DNA: TGTGCCAGCAGCCAAGAGGGGACAGGGTATACTGAAGCTTTCTTT
clone size: -; V gene: TRBV7-2; J gene: TRBJ1-6; D gene: -; CDR3 protein: CASSDRRVYSPLHF; CDR3 DNA: TGTGCCAGCAGCGACCGAAGGGTGTATTCACCCCTCCACTTT
clone size: -; V gene: TRBV18; J gene: TRBJ1-2; D gene: TRBD1; CDR3 protein: CASSLTGTGIEGYTF; CDR3 DNA: TGTGCCAGCTCACTTACCGGGACAGGGATCGAGGGCTACACCTTC
clone size: -; V gene: TRBV25-1; J gene: TRBJ1-3; D gene: -; CDR3 protein: CASSDTRSGNTIYF; CDR3 DNA: TGTGCCAGCAGTGACACACGCTCTGGAAACACCATATATTTT